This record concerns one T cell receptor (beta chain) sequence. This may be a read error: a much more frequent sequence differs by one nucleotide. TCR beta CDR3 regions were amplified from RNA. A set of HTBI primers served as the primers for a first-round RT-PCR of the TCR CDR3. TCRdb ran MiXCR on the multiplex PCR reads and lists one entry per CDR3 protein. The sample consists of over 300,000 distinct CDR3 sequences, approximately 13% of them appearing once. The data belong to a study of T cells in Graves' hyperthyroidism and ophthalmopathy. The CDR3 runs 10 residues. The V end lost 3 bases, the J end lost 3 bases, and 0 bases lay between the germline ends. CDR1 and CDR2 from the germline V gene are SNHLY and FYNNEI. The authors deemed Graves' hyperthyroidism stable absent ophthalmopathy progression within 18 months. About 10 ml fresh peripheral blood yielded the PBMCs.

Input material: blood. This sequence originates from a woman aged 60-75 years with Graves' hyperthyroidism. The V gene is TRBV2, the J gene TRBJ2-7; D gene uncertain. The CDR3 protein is CASSDYEQYF. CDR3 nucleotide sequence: TGTGCCAGCAGTGACTACGAGCAGTACTTC.